This note documents a single T cell receptor (beta chain) sequence. Its antigen is unidentified. The data were produced by immunoSEQ multiplex PCR, yet TCRdb's version contains in-frame clones alone and is incomplete. Here the sample spans 90,000 to 95,000 clones, more than 75% being singletons. This record comes from a study of OX40 agonist ivuxolimab in advanced cancers. Study-wide context: Patients treated during dose escalation were battling hepatocellular carcinoma, melanoma, renal cell or head and neck cancer.

Study-wide results and limits: Nonresponders included some who also had low normalized T-cell clonal expansion.

The source is an adult with an advanced solid tumor such as melanoma, head and neck, liver or kidney cancer. Sequencing used CD4+ or CD8+ T cells sorted from blood, obtained in a trial of the OX40 agonist ivuxolimab.

The CDR3 coding sequence is TGTGCCACCAGCAGAGATCGAGGTAACTACGAGCAGTACTTC. Its protein product is CATSRDRGNYEQYF. The chain has TRBV15 and TRBJ2-5; D is undetermined. The end of the DNA is better explained by TRBJ2-7, so the J call may be wrong. CDR1 and CDR2 (germline): LNHNV, YYDKDF (reference sequence). The CDR3 is 14 amino acids.